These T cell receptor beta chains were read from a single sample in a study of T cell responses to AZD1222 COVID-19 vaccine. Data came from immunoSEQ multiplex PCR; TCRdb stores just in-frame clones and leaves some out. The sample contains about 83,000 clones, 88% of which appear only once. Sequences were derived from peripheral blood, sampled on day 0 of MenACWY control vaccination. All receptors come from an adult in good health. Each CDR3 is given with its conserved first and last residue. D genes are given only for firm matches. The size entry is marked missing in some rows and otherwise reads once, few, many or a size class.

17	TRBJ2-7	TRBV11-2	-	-	TGTGCCAGCAGCTTATCGGAAACCGGGACGGAATACTACGAGCAGTACTTC	CASSLSETGTEYYEQYF
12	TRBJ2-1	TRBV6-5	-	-	TGTGCCAGCAGTATACAGGGCGATGAGCAGTTCTTC	CASSIQGDEQFF
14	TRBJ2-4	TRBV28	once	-	TGTGCCAGCATATCCACAGGGAACCAAAACATTCAGTACTTC	CASISTGNQNIQYF
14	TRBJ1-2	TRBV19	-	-	TGTGCCAGTACCCAAGGGGGGCCGGTCGCTGGCTACACCTTC	CASTQGGPVAGYTF
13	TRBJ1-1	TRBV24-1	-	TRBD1	TGTGCCACCAGTGACCCGGACAGGGGAGAAGCTTTCTTT	CATSDPDRGEAFF
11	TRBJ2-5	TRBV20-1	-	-	TGCAGTGCGGACAGACAAGAGACCCAGTACTTC	CSADRQETQYF
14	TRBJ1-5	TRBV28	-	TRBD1	TGTGCCAGCAGCTTACAGGGGACCAATCAGCCCCAGCATTTT	CASSLQGTNQPQHF
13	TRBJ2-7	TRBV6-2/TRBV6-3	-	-	TGTGCCAGCAGTTACCCTGGAACCTACGAGCAGTACTTC	CASSYPGTYEQYF
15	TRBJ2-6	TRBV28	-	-	TGTGCCAGCAGTTTAGGAGACTCTGGGGCCAACGTCCTGACTTTC	CASSLGDSGANVLTF
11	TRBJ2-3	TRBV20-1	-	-	TGCAGTGGTAGTTTAATAGATACGCAGTATTTT	CSGSLIDTQYF
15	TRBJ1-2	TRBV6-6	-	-	TGTGCCAGCAGTTCCGCTTGGGACGGTAACTATGGCTACACCTTC	CASSSAWDGNYGYTF
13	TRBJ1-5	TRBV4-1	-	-	TGCGCCAGCAGCCAGGTTTTAGTGGGGCCCCAGCATTTT	CASSQVLVGPQHF
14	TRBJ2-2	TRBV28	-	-	TGTGCCAGCAGGATAAAGGGTCGCACCGGGGAGCTGTTTTTT	CASRIKGRTGELFF
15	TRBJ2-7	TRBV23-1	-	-	TGCGCCAGCAGTCAATCGTTCAGCACCGCCTACGAGCAGTACTTC	CASSQSFSTAYEQYF
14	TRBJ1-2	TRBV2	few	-	TGTGCCAGCAGTCTCGGCAGCCCTAACTATGGCTACACCTTC	CASSLGSPNYGYTF
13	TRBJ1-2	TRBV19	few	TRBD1	TGTGCCAGTAGTTCTACAGGGGTCTATGGCTACACCTTC	CASSSTGVYGYTF
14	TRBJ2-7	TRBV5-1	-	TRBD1	TGCGCCAGCTCTTCGGGGACAGGGATGAACGAGCAGTACTTC	CASSSGTGMNEQYF
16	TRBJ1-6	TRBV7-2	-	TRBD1	TGTGCCAGCAGCTTAATCGGGACAGGGGAGGGTTCACCCCTCCACTTT	CASSLIGTGEGSPLHF
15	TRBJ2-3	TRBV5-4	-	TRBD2	TGTGCCAGCAGCTTGGGTGGACTAGCGACAGATACGCAGTATTTT	CASSLGGLATDTQYF
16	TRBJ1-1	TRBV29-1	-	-	TGCAGCGTTGGCCAGGTTATGAGGGAGCTGAACACTGAAGCTTTCTTT	CSVGQVMRELNTEAFF
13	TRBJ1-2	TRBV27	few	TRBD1	TGTGCCAGCAGTTTACGACAGGGATATGGCTACACCTTC	CASSLRQGYGYTF
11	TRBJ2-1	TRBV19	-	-	TGTGCCAGTAGTATTTTAAATGAGCAGTTCTTC	CASSILNEQFF
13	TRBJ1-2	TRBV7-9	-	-	TGTGCCAGCAGCAGTAACCTCCAGGGAGGCTACACCTTC	CASSSNLQGGYTF
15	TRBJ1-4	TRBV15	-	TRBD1	TGTGCCACCAGCAGAGGACAGGGGGTCGGTGAAAAACTGTTTTTT	CATSRGQGVGEKLFF
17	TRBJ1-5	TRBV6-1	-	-	TGTGCCAGCAGTGAAGGATGGGGGGCCCTACGCAATCAGCCCCAGCATTTT	CASSEGWGALRNQPQHF
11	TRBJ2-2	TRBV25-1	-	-	TGTGCCAGCAGTGACACCGGGGAGCTGTTTTTT	CASSDTGELFF
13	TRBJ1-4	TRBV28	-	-	TGTGCCAGCAGTTTTATTCAGGAGGGAAAACTGTTTTTT	CASSFIQEGKLFF
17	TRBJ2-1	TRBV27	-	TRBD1	TGTGCCAGCAGTTTCCGACAGGGGGTCATCTCCTACAATGAGCAGTTCTTC	CASSFRQGVISYNEQFF
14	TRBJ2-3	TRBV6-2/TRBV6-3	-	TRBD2	TGTGCCAGCAGTACTAGCGGTTACACAGATACGCAGTATTTT	CASSTSGYTDTQYF
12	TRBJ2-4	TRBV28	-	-	TGTGCCAGCAGCAACTTACAGGGCGGGCAGTACTTC	CASSNLQGGQYF
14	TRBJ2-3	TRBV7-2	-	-	TGTGCCAGCAGCCCTGGACGGCGCACAGATACGCAGTATTTT	CASSPGRRTDTQYF
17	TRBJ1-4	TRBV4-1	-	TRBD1	TGCGCCAGCAGCCGGGGGACAGGGCGGGCAACTAATGAAAAACTGTTTTTT	CASSRGTGRATNEKLFF
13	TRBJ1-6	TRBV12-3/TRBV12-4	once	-	TGTGCCAGCAGTTTAGGGACTGATTCACCCCTCCACTTT	CASSLGTDSPLHF
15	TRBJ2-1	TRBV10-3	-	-	TGTGCCATCAGTGAGGGATATAGCTCCTACAATGAGCAGTTCTTC	CAISEGYSSYNEQFF
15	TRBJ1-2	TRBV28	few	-	TGTGCCAGCAGTTTAGCGACGGTAGCTAACTATGGCTACACCTTC	CASSLATVANYGYTF
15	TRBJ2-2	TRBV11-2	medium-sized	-	TGTGCCAGCAGCTTAGTTGTGGGAGGCGGCGGGGAGCTGTTTTTT	CASSLVVGGGGELFF
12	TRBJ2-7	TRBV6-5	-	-	TGTGCCAGCAGTTACAATAGGTACGAGCAGTACTTC	CASSYNRYEQYF
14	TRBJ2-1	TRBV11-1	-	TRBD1	TGTGCCAGCAGCGACCGACAGGGGGCTGATGAGCAGTTCTTC	CASSDRQGADEQFF
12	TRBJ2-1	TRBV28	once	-	TGTGCCAGCAGCTCAACAGGGACTGAGCAGTTCTTC	CASSSTGTEQFF
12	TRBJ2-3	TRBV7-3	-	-	TGTGCCAGCAGCCCCGGGCCAGATACGCAGTATTTT	CASSPGPDTQYF
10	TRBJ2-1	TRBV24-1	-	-	TGTGCCACTAACTTTGCGGAAGAGTTCTTC	CATNFAEEFF
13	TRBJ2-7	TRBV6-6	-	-	TGTGCCAGTTGTACGGGGGGCAGGTACGAGCAGTACTTC	CASCTGGRYEQYF
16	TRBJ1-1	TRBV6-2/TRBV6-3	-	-	TGTGCCAGCAGTTACCCAACGGCGGGGGTTTTCACTGAAGCTTTCTTT	CASSYPTAGVFTEAFF
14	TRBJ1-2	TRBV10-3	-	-	TGTGCCATCAGTGAGTGGGGGCGCGGGGATGGCTACACCTTC	CAISEWGRGDGYTF
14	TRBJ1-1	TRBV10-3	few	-	TGTGCCATCAGTGACGAGGACAGGAACACTGAAGCTTTCTTT	CAISDEDRNTEAFF
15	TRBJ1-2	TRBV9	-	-	TGTGCCAGCAGCACTGGGGGGGGCAGTAACTATGGCTACACCTTC	CASSTGGGSNYGYTF
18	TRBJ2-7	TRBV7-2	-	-	TGTGCCAGCAGCTTAGTGGGTAGGGGACTCGGGGGATGGTACGAGCAGTACTTC	CASSLVGRGLGGWYEQYF
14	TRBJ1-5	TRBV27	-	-	TGTGCCAGCAGTCCCGGACAGAGTAATCAGCCCCAGCATTTT	CASSPGQSNQPQHF
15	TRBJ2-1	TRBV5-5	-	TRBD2	TGTGCCAGCAGCTTGACTAGCGTGTCCTACAATGAGCAGTTCTTC	CASSLTSVSYNEQFF